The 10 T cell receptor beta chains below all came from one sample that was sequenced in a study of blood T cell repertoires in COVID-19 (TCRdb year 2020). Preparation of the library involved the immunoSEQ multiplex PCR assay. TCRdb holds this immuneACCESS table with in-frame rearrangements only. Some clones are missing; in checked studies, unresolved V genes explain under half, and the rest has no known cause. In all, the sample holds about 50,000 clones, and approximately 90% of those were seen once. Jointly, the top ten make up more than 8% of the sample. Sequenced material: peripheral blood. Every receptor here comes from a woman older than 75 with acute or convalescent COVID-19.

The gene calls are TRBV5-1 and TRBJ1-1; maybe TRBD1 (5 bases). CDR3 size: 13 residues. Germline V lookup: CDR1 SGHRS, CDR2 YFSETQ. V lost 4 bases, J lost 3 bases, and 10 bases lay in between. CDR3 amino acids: CASSRQGDTEAFF. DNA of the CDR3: TGCGCCAGCAGCAGGCAGGGCGACACTGAAGCTTTCTTT.

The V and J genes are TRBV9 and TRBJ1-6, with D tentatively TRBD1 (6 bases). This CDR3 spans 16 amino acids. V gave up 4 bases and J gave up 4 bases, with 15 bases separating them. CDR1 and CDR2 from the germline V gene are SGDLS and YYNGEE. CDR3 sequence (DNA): TGTGCCAGCAGCACAGGGCTGTCGGATTATAATTCACCCCTCCACTTT. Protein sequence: CASSTGLSDYNSPLHF.

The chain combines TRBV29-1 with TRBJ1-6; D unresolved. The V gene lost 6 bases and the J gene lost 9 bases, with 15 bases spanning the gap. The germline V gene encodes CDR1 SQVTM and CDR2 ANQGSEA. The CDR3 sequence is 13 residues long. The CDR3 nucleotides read TGCAGCGTCCGGGCCCAGGAGGGTTCACCCCTCCACTTT. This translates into CSVRAQEGSPLHF.

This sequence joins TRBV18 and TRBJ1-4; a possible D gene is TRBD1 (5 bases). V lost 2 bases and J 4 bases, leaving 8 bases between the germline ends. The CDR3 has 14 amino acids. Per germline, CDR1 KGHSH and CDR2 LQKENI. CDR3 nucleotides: TGTGCCAGCTCACCATCCAGGGATAATGAAAAACTGTTTTTT. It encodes CASSPSRDNEKLFF.

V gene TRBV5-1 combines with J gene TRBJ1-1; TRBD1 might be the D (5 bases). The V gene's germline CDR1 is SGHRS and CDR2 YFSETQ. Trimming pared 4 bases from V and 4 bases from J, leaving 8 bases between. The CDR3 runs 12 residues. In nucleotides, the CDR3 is TGCGCCAGCAGCCCAGGGTTCACTGAAGCTTTCTTT. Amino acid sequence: CASSPGFTEAFF.

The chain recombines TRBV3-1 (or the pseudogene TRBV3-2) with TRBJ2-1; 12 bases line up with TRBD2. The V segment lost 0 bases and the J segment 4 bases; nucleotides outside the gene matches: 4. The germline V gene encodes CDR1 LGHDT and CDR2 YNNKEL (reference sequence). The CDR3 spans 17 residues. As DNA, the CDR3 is TGTGCCAGCAGCCAAGAGTTGACTAGCGGGAGTTACAATGAGCAGTTCTTC. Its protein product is CASSQELTSGSYNEQFF.

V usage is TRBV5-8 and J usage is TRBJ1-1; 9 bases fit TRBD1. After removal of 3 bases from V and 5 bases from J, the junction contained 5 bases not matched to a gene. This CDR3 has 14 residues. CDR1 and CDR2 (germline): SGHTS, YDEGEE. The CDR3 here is CASSSDRGITEAFF. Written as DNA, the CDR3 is TGTGCCAGCAGCTCCGACAGGGGGATAACTGAAGCTTTCTTT. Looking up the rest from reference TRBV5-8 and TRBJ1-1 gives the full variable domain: EAGVTQSPTHLIKTRGQQATLRCSPISGHTSVYWYQQALGLGLQFLLWYDEGEERNRGNFPPRFSGRQFPNYSSELNVNALELEDSALYLCASSSDRGITEAFFGQGTRLTVV.

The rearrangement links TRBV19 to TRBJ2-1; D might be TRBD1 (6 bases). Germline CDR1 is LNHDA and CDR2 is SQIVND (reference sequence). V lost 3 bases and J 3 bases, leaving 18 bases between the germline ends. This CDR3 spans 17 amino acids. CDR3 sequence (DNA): TGTGCCAGTAGTATTTTCCTGGGCCAGACAGGCTACAATGAGCAGTTCTTC. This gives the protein CASSIFLGQTGYNEQFF.

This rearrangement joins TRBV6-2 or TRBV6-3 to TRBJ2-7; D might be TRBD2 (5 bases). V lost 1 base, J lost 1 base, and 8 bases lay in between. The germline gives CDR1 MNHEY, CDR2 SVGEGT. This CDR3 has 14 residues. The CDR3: CASSYFGGSYEQYF. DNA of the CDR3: TGTGCCAGCAGTTACTTTGGCGGGTCCTACGAGCAGTACTTC.

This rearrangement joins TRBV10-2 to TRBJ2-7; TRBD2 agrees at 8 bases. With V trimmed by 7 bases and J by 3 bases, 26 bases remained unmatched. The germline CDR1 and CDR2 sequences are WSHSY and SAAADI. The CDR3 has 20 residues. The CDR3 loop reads CASTHEGLTSESMHYYEQYF. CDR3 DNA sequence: TGCGCCAGCACCCACGAAGGTCTGACTAGCGAGTCGATGCATTACTACGAGCAGTACTTC.